Below are 2 T cell receptor beta chains sequenced from a single sample in a study of shared clonotypes between healthy human individuals. The data were produced by immunoSEQ multiplex PCR, yet TCRdb's version contains in-frame clones alone and is incomplete. The sample records some 2.1 million clones, 95% being singletons. The sequenced sample was naive CD4+ T cells sorted from blood. The subset is: CD45RA+ positively selected. All receptors derive from a man between 18 and 29 years old in good health.

J is TRBJ1-4 and V is TRBV6-5; D is possibly TRBD1 (5 bases). Germline values: CDR1 MNHEY, CDR2 SVGAGI. V was cut by 6 bases and J by 6 bases, with 14 bases left in between. CDR3 length: 14 residues. DNA of the CDR3: TGTGCCAGCAGCTCAGCGGGGGGACATGAAAAACTGTTTTTT. Translating gives CASSSAGGHEKLFF.

The V and J genes are TRBV4-3 and TRBJ2-7; D not resolved. The CDR3 loop spans 14 amino acids. Trimming removed 4 bases from V and 3 bases from J, with 13 bases in between. Germline V gives CDR1 LGHNA, CDR2 YSLEER. CDR3 sequence: CASSLVYENYEQYF. CDR3 coding DNA: TGCGCCAGCAGCCTAGTCTACGAAAACTACGAGCAGTACTTC.